This T cell receptor beta chain is drawn from a study of long-term antiretroviral therapy in people with HIV. Runs used v3.0 of the immunoSEQ assay and were done at survey level. Measured with immunoSEQ multiplex PCR; TCRdb has only the in-frame clones, and not every one. The sample has tens of thousands of clones, approximately 82% seen once; the top ten hold approximately 4.5%. This clone came up once. In germline, CDR1 is SGHDT, CDR2 YYEEEE. V was trimmed by 5 bases and J by 0 bases, leaving 12 bases between them. The CDR3 loop spans 15 amino acids. The TCR originated in a man younger than 35 with HIV. The J gene is TRBJ1-3, the V gene TRBV5-6; no clear D. Sequences were derived from unsorted PBMCs, sampled 0.5 years after starting antiretroviral therapy. The CDR3 reads CASRLSSGSGNTIYF. The CDR3 DNA reads as TGTGCCAGCAGGTTATCTAGTGGCTCTGGAAACACCATATATTTT.